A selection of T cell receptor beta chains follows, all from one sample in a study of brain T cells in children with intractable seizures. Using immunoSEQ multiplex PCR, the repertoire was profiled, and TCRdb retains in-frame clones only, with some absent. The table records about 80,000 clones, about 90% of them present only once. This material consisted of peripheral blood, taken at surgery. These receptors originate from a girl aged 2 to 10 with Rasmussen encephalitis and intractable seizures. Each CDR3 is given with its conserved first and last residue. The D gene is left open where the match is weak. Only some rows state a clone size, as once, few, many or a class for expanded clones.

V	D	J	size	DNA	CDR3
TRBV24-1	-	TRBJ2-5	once	TGTGCCACCAGTATGGGCGAAGAGACCCAGTACTTC	CATSMGEETQYF
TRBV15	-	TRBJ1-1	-	TGTGCCACCAGCAGTCCGGGACAATGGAACACTGAAGCTTTCTTT	CATSSPGQWNTEAFF
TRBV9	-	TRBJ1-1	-	TGTGCCAGCAGCGTAGGGCAGGGCACTGAAGCTTTCTTT	CASSVGQGTEAFF
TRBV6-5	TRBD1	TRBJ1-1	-	TGTGCCAGCAGTTTCCCAGGGGGGGACACTGAAGCTTTCTTT	CASSFPGGDTEAFF
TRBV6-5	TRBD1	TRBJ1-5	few	TGTGCCAGCAGGTACAGGGGTAACAATCAGCCCCAGCATTTT	CASRYRGNNQPQHF
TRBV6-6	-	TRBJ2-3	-	TGTGCCAGCAGTTCCGGGGGCGCAGATACGCAGTATTTT	CASSSGGADTQYF
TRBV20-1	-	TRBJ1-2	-	TGCAGTGCTAGAGCCAACTATGGCTACACCTTC	CSARANYGYTF
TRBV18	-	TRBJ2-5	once	TGTGCCAGCTCACCCGGGGTTCAAGAGACCCAGTACTTC	CASSPGVQETQYF
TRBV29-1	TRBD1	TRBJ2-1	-	TGCAGCGTTGATGACTGGACAGGGGCGGTTAGGACCTACAATGAGCAGTTCTTC	CSVDDWTGAVRTYNEQFF
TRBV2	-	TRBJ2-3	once	TGTGCCAGCCTCGGCCTACTTAGCACAGATACGCAGTATTTT	CASLGLLSTDTQYF
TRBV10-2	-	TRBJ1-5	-	TGCGCCAGCAGCCCCTTTGAGTATCAGCCCCAGCATTTT	CASSPFEYQPQHF
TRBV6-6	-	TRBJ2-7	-	TGTGCCAGCAGTTACTCCGGCAGGTACTACGAGCAGTACTTC	CASSYSGRYYEQYF
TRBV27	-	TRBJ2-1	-	TGTGCCACCTTAGCTGTGGGTCGCGATGAGCAGTTCTTC	CATLAVGRDEQFF
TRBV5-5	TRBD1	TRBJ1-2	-	TGTGCCAGCAGCTTGGTCGGGACAGCCGGCTACACCTTC	CASSLVGTAGYTF
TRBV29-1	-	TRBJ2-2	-	TGCAGCGTTGATACGGCGAACACCGGGGAGCTGTTTTTT	CSVDTANTGELFF
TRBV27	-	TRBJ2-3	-	TGTGCCAGCAGTTTCCTAGCAACGCAAGGGACAGATACGCAGTATTTT	CASSFLATQGTDTQYF
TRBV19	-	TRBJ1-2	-	TGTGCCAGTAGAAGGGCGGGGGGCTACTATGGCTACACCTTC	CASRRAGGYYGYTF
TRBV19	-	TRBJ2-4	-	TGTGCCAGTAGTATGTCAGTAATAGCCAAAAACATTCAGTACTTC	CASSMSVIAKNIQYF
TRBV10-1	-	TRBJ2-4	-	TGCGCCAGCAGGGACACCAAAAACATTCAGTACTTC	CASRDTKNIQYF
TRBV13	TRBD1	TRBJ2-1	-	TGTGCCAGCAGCTCCGGGACAGACTTCTACAATGAGCAGTTCTTC	CASSSGTDFYNEQFF
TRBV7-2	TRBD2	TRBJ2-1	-	TGTGCCAGCAGCTCGAGTATAGCGGGGGGGCCTGGGAATGAGCAGTTCTTC	CASSSSIAGGPGNEQFF
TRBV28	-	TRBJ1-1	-	TGTGCCAGCAGTTTTAAGATATTGGCTGAAGCTTTCTTT	CASSFKILAEAFF
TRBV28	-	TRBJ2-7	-	TGTGCCAGCAGTTTACTTCAGAGGGGACTGTACTTC	CASSLLQRGLYF
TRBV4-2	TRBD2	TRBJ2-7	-	TGTGCCAGCAGCCACGCTAGCGGGGGTACGTACGAGCAGTACTTC	CASSHASGGTYEQYF
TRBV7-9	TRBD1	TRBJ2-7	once	TGTGCCAGCAGCTTAGATCTCGGGACAGGGGGCGACGAGCAGTACTTC	CASSLDLGTGGDEQYF
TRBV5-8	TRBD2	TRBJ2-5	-	TGTGCCAGCAGACCCTTGGGACTAGCGGGAGAAGAGACCCAGTACTTC	CASRPLGLAGEETQYF
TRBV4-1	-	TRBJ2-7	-	TGCGCCAGCAGCCAAGACCCGGGCAGCTCCTACGAGCAGTACTTC	CASSQDPGSSYEQYF